This TCR beta chain was captured in a study of cytomegalovirus exposure and HLA in healthy donors. The study, taken as a whole, reports: Later analysis reportedly placed an Asian-associated ancestry cluster below the approximately 700-donor mean in N-insertions.

Germline V gives CDR1 SGHRS, CDR2 YFSETQ. This CDR3 region has 15 residues. The V end lost 0 bases, the J end lost 5 bases, and 14 bases lay between the germline ends. In the case of this clone: Antigen specificity is unknown.

60 Vbeta and 13 Jbeta primers were used in PCR. Libraries were prepared by immunoSEQ multiplex PCR; TCRdb keeps only in-frame clonotypes and omits some of them. Here the sample spans about 130,000 clones, about 80% being singletons. The TCR originated in a woman aged 35 to 49 in good health and CMV-seronegative. V usage is TRBV5-1 and J usage is TRBJ2-5, with D maybe TRBD1 (6 bases). Source material: PBMCs. The DNA of the CDR3 is TGCGCCAGCAGCTTGGGCACAGGGAGTGGGGAGACCCAGTACTTC. Translating it yields CASSLGTGSGETQYF. Using reference TRBV5-1 and TRBJ2-5 for the parts outside the CDR3, the full variable domain is KAGVTQTPRYLIKTRGQQVTLSCSPISGHRSVSWYQQTPGQGLQFLFEYFSETQRNKGNFPGRFSGRQFSNSRSEMNVSTLELGDSALYLCASSLGTGSGETQYFGPGTRLLVL.